The 30 T cell receptor beta chains below all came from one sample that was sequenced in a study of blood T cell repertoires in COVID-19. Assay: immunoSEQ multiplex PCR; the TCRdb copy retains only in-frame clones and omits some. The data contain more than 250,000 clones, around 84% of them singletons. Sequencing input: PBMCs or T cells enriched from blood (not recorded which). Receptors originate from a woman under 30 who had recovered from COVID-19.

The chain has TRBV5-6 and TRBJ2-7, with TRBD1 as a possible D gene (5 bases). The CDR3 has 14 residues. Germline values: CDR1 SGHDT, CDR2 YYEEEE. V was shortened by 0 bases and J by 3 bases, with 10 bases between the two germline ends. DNA for the CDR3: TGTGCCAGCAGCTTGGAAGACAGCGACTACGAGCAGTACTTC. Its protein product is CASSLEDSDYEQYF.

The J gene is TRBJ2-1, the V gene TRBV29-1, with D tentatively TRBD1 (5 bases). This CDR3 is 12 amino acids long. Germline V gene data show CDR1 as SQVTM and CDR2 as ANQGSEA. V shed 6 bases and J shed 6 bases, with 12 bases lying between them. The CDR3 loop reads CSVFAGSNEQFF. The DNA of the CDR3 is TGCAGCGTCTTTGCAGGGTCCAATGAGCAGTTCTTC.

This sequence joins TRBV27 and TRBJ1-5; 7 nucleotides agree with TRBD1. The CDR3 totals 15 residues. The trim removed 0 bases at V and 5 bases at J, leaving 4 bases unmatched. Germline CDR1 and CDR2: MNHEY and SMNVEV (reference sequence). This chain's CDR3 is CASSLSYRGDQPQHF. CDR3 DNA: TGTGCCAGCAGTTTATCGTACAGGGGAGATCAGCCCCAGCATTTT.

The gene calls are TRBV19 and TRBJ1-3; no firm D call. Germline V gene sequence: CDR1 LNHDA, CDR2 SQIVND (reference sequence). V was trimmed by 9 bases and J by 1 base, leaving 10 bases between them. The CDR3 covers 13 residues. The CDR3 is CASSHGSGNTIYF. CDR3 nucleotides: TGTGCCAGCTCTCACGGGTCTGGAAACACCATATATTTT.

The V gene is TRBV12-3 or TRBV12-4, the J gene TRBJ2-7, with D perhaps TRBD2 (5 bases). The germline V and J ends were trimmed by 3 bases and 6 bases, with 9 bases remaining between them. The CDR3 extends over 12 amino acids. CDR3 residues: CASSFAGFEQYF. The CDR3 nucleotides read TGTGCCAGCAGTTTTGCGGGTTTCGAGCAGTACTTC.

This clone was recorded only once. The V call is TRBV6-1, the J call TRBJ2-6; D is perhaps TRBD2 (6 bases). Per the germline V gene, CDR1 is MNHNS and CDR2 is SASEGT. This CDR3 has 15 amino acids. The V end lost 3 bases, the J end lost 2 bases, and 8 bases lay between the germline ends. DNA of the CDR3: TGTGCCAGCAGTGATTGGGGGGCTGGGGCCAACGTCCTGACTTTC. Its translation is CASSDWGAGANVLTF.

The CDR3 DNA is TGTGCCAGCAGCCCCGGAGTAGCGGGGGACAATGAGCAGTTCTTC. Protein sequence: CASSPGVAGDNEQFF. The chain links TRBV3-1 (or the pseudogene TRBV3-2) to TRBJ2-1; 9 bases fit TRBD2. This CDR3 has 15 amino acids. The V and J ends lost 4 bases and 5 bases, in that order; junction bases with no gene match: 6. CDR1 is LGHDT, CDR2 YNNKEL, per germline (reference sequence).

For the CDR3, the DNA is TGTGCCTGGAGTGCCCTAGCGGGAGAGGCAGATACGCAGTATTTT. It is translated as CAWSALAGEADTQYF. The rearrangement links TRBV30 to TRBJ2-3; the match to TRBD2 covers 10 bases. Trimming at V came to 1 base and at J to 4 bases, leaving 5 bases not matched to a gene. The CDR3 sequence is 15 residues long. Germline CDR1 and CDR2: GTSNPN and SVGIG (reference sequence). Full variable domain (remainder filled in from reference TRBV30 and TRBJ2-3): SQTIHQWPATLVQPVGSPLSLECTVEGTSNPNLYWYRQAAGRGLQLLFYSVGIGQISSEVPQNLSASRPQDRQFILSSKKLLLSDSGFYLCAWSALAGEADTQYFGPGTRLTVL.

CDR3 in amino acids: CASSLVPSGRMYEQYF. CDR3 in DNA: TGCGCCAGCAGCTTGGTTCCTAGCGGGAGGATGTACGAGCAGTACTTC. The rearrangement joins TRBV5-1 to TRBJ2-7; 11 bases agree with TRBD2. V trimming: 0 bases; J trimming: 4 bases; junction bases outside the gene matches: 6. Germline lookup yields CDR1 SGHRS and CDR2 YFSETQ. The CDR3 is made up of 16 amino acids.

The chain is built from TRBV25-1 and TRBJ1-1; possibly TRBD1 for D (6 bases). Germline-derived CDR1 and CDR2 are MGHDK and SYGVNS. The CDR3 is 16 amino acids. Between the trimmed V and J ends, which lost 6 bases and 2 bases, there was a span of 19 bases. The CDR3 region is CASSRIPGQFNTEAFF. CDR3 DNA sequence: TGTGCCAGCAGCCGAATCCCGGGACAATTCAACACTGAAGCTTTCTTT.

This chain uses TRBV3-1 (or the pseudogene TRBV3-2) with TRBJ2-2, with a tentative D call TRBD1 (5 bases). With 2 bases removed from V and 6 bases from J, the gap between germline ends came to 10 bases. Germline V gene sequence: CDR1 LGHDT, CDR2 YNNKEL (reference sequence). CDR3 length: 14 amino acids. The chain's CDR3 is CASSQTSGPGELFF. In DNA form, the CDR3 reads TGTGCCAGCAGCCAAACTTCAGGGCCCGGGGAGCTGTTTTTT.

This sequence joins TRBV10-3 and TRBJ2-7; a weak D match, TRBD1 (6 bases). V was shortened by 10 bases and J by 2 bases, with 18 bases between the two germline ends. CDR3 length equals 14 residues. Germline values: CDR1 ENHRY, CDR2 SYGVKD. The DNA for the CDR3 is TGTGCCACCGCCGGGACATCCAACCCCTACGAGCAGTACTTC. Translated, it gives CATAGTSNPYEQYF.

This clone was recorded once. The rearrangement joins TRBV29-1 to TRBJ1-1; D perhaps matches TRBD1 (6 bases). V was trimmed by 5 bases and J by 5 bases, leaving 15 bases between them. Germline V gives CDR1 SQVTM, CDR2 ANQGSEA. This CDR3 has 13 amino acids. Here the CDR3 DNA reads TGCAGCGTTCAAAGGGGGATAATGACTGAAGCTTTCTTT. The encoded protein is CSVQRGIMTEAFF.

V is TRBV14 and J is TRBJ2-2; no definite D call. Trimming shortened V by 0 bases and J by 3 bases, and 8 bases separated the two germline ends. The CDR3 has 15 residues. CDR1 SGHDN and CDR2 FVKESK come from the germline V gene. The CDR3 coding sequence is TGTGCCAGCAGCCAAGATTTGTCGTACACCGGGGAGCTGTTTTTT. Translating gives CASSQDLSYTGELFF.

This chain uses TRBV9 with TRBJ2-7; tentatively, D is TRBD1 (6 bases). The germline V gene has CDR1 SGDLS and CDR2 YYNGEE. CDR3 length: 13 amino acids. The V end was cut by 4 bases, the J end by 6 bases, with 14 bases between. CDR3 region: CASSLTQGSEQYF. CDR3 nucleotides: TGTGCCAGCAGCCTCACACAGGGATCCGAGCAGTACTTC. The whole variable domain, filled in from reference TRBV9 and TRBJ2-7, reads DSGVTQTPKHLITATGQRVTLRCSPRSGDLSVYWYQQSLDQGLQFLIQYYNGEERAKGNILERFSAQQFPDLHSELNLSSLELGDSALYFCASSLTQGSEQYFGPGTRLTVT.

The chain uses TRBV19 and TRBJ2-1; 12 positions match TRBD1. Germline loops: CDR1 LNHDA, CDR2 SQIVND (reference sequence). The V segment lost 5 bases and the J segment 8 bases; nucleotides outside the gene matches: 7. The CDR3 runs 15 residues. Here the CDR3 reads CASSAGQGARYEQFF. CDR3 DNA: TGTGCCAGTAGTGCGGGACAGGGGGCCAGGTATGAGCAGTTCTTC.

The V call is TRBV10-3, the J call TRBJ1-2, with a tentative D call TRBD1 (5 bases). V was clipped by 2 bases and J by 8 bases, with 9 bases between them. The CDR3 is 12 amino acids. Germline V gene lookup returns CDR1 ENHRY and CDR2 SYGVKD. The CDR3 loop is CAISEGHLGYTF. The CDR3 coding sequence is TGTGCCATCAGTGAGGGACATCTCGGCTACACCTTC.

The chain is built from TRBV25-1 and TRBJ2-7, with D uncertain. Trimming removed 3 bases at V and 2 bases at J, with 14 bases between. CDR1 MGHDK and CDR2 SYGVNS come from the germline V gene. The CDR3 spans 15 residues. The CDR3 coding sequence is TGTGCCAGCAGTGAGAGTGAATCCAGGACCTACGAGCAGTACTTC. This codes for CASSESESRTYEQYF.

This clone was picked up a small number of times. V gene TRBV6-5 combines with J gene TRBJ1-4; the D gene is possibly TRBD1 (5 bases). V was cut by 6 bases and J by 4 bases, with 15 bases left in between. Germline V lookup: CDR1 MNHEY, CDR2 SVGAGI. The CDR3 is 15 amino acids. CDR3 in amino acids: CASSRGAEFNEKLFF. In DNA form, the CDR3 reads TGTGCCAGCAGCCGCGGGGCCGAGTTTAATGAAAAACTGTTTTTT.

V usage is TRBV9 and J usage is TRBJ1-2; no firm D call. Trimming cost V 6 bases and J 7 bases, with 16 bases left between them. This CDR3 has 13 amino acids. Germline assignment: CDR1 SGDLS and CDR2 YYNGEE. The CDR3 DNA reads TGTGCCAGCAAAAAGCCGGGAACCCTTGGCTACACCTTC. Protein sequence: CASKKPGTLGYTF. The full variable domain, with the rest looked up from reference TRBV9 and TRBJ1-2, is DSGVTQTPKHLITATGQRVTLRCSPRSGDLSVYWYQQSLDQGLQFLIQYYNGEERAKGNILERFSAQQFPDLHSELNLSSLELGDSALYFCASKKPGTLGYTFGSGTRLTVV.

V usage is TRBV7-2 and J usage is TRBJ1-5, with D possibly matching TRBD1 (6 bases). The CDR3 extends over 16 amino acids. Trimming removed 3 bases from V and 0 bases from J, with 12 bases in between. Germline CDR1 SGHTA, CDR2 FQGNSA. CDR3 nucleotides: TGTGCCAGCAGCTTGCAGGGGCCTTATAGCAATCAGCCCCAGCATTTT. Its translation: CASSLQGPYSNQPQHF. The whole variable domain, filled in from reference TRBV7-2 and TRBJ1-5, reads GAGVSQSPSNKVTEKGKDVELRCDPISGHTALYWYRQSLGQGLEFLIYFQGNSAPDKSGLPSDRFSAERTGGSVSTLTIQRTQQEDSAVYLCASSLQGPYSNQPQHFGDGTRLSIL.

V gene TRBV28 combines with J gene TRBJ1-4, with D possibly being TRBD1 (5 bases). The V and J ends lost 5 bases and 7 bases respectively, with 17 bases between them. The CDR3 length is 15 residues. Germline V gene sequence: CDR1 MDHEN, CDR2 SYDVKM. The CDR3 is CASSGAGVNGEKLFF. CDR3 in DNA: TGTGCCAGCAGTGGGGCGGGGGTGAATGGTGAAAAACTGTTTTTT.

This sequence joins TRBV19 and TRBJ2-7, with 8 bases identical to TRBD1. Germline V gives CDR1 LNHDA, CDR2 SQIVND (reference sequence). The CDR3 length is 12 residues. V lost 6 bases to trimming and J lost 7 bases; unmatched junction nucleotides: 5. CDR3 bases: TGTGCCAGTAGCACAGGGGGAGGAGAGCAGTACTTC. Encoded protein: CASSTGGGEQYF.

The chain couples TRBV29-1 to TRBJ2-1; tentative D call: TRBD2 (5 bases). Germline CDR1 and CDR2: SQVTM and ANQGSEA. This CDR3 has 14 residues. Between the trimmed V and J ends, which lost 7 bases and 1 base, there was a span of 14 bases. CDR3 in amino acids: CSALVGISYNEQFF. Written as DNA, the CDR3 is TGCAGCGCCCTTGTCGGGATTTCCTACAATGAGCAGTTCTTC.

The J gene is TRBJ2-7, the V gene TRBV5-4; 9 bases map to TRBD1. J gave up 4 bases and V 4 bases, and 6 bases lay outside the gene matches. This CDR3 is 14 amino acids long. The germline V gene has CDR1 SGHNT and CDR2 YYREEE (reference sequence). CDR3 DNA: TGTGCCAGCAGCCTGGGACAGGGTCTATACGAGCAGTACTTC. This codes for CASSLGQGLYEQYF.

In DNA form, the CDR3 reads TGTGCCAGCAGGCAGGGTGGTAGTGAGCAGTTCTTC. Protein product: CASRQGGSEQFF. The chain couples TRBV6-5 to TRBJ2-1; D is possibly TRBD1 (5 bases). This CDR3 has 12 amino acids. Trimming shortened V by 6 bases and J by 9 bases, and 12 bases separated the two germline ends. Germline CDR1 MNHEY, CDR2 SVGAGI.

The rearrangement uses TRBV10-2 and TRBJ2-7, with D unclear. V was shortened by 3 bases and J by 0 bases, with 12 bases between the two germline ends. There are 15 residues in the CDR3. Germline assignment: CDR1 WSHSY and CDR2 SAAADI. The CDR3 nucleotides read TGCGCCAGCAGTGACCCGGCGGAGAGCTCCTACGAGCAGTACTTC. Protein sequence: CASSDPAESSYEQYF.

A single count supports this clone. The chain combines TRBV19 with TRBJ1-5, with TRBD1 matching 7 bases. The CDR3 sequence is 14 residues long. V lost 8 bases and J lost 4; bases outside the gene matches: 8. Germline V gives CDR1 LNHDA, CDR2 SQIVND (reference sequence). The DNA for the CDR3 is TGTGCCAGTGCCCCCCGGGACAGAAATCAGCCCCAGCATTTT. It translates to CASAPRDRNQPQHF.

This clone was seen just once. The V and J genes are TRBV25-1 and TRBJ2-5; 11 bases align to TRBD2. CDR1 and CDR2 (germline): MGHDK, SYGVNS. The CDR3 is made up of 13 amino acids. V lost 6 bases to trimming and J lost 5 bases; unmatched junction nucleotides: 2. CDR3 protein: CASRLAGGETQYF. CDR3 nucleotides: TGTGCCAGCAGGCTAGCGGGAGGTGAGACCCAGTACTTC.

This clone came up a few times. The chain carries TRBV10-3 and TRBJ1-2; D uncertain. Deletions cut 10 bases from V and 7 bases from J, with 19 bases between. Germline V gene data show CDR1 as ENHRY and CDR2 as SYGVKD. The CDR3 has 13 amino acids. CDR3 amino acids: CASSLHGDGGYTF. DNA of the CDR3: TGTGCCAGTAGCCTACATGGAGATGGTGGCTACACCTTC.